One and the same sample provided the 9 T cell receptor beta chains below, sequenced in a study of beta chain features in type 1 diabetes. Findings of the study overall: In all four CD4+ subsets, TCRB CDR3 length was significantly, moderately reduced in type 1 diabetes.

TCRB transcripts that were expressed got sequenced, as all of the isolated RNA had been reverse transcribed. TCRdb keeps only in-frame clones here, not all; method: immunoSEQ multiplex PCR. The sample holds 600,000 to 700,000 clones, around 11% seen once. These receptors have no known antigen. Sequencing used naive CD4+ T cells from blood. The receptors come from a man between 25 and 39 years old with type 1 diabetes.

The V call is TRBV5-1, the J call TRBJ2-7; 9 nucleotides line up with TRBD1. V lost 0 bases and J lost 2; bases outside the gene matches: 3. The germline CDR1 and CDR2 sequences are SGHRS and YFSETQ. The CDR3 runs 15 residues. The CDR3 DNA is TGCGCCAGCAGCTTGGATACAGGGGGCGCCTACGAGCAGTACTTC. It yields the protein CASSLDTGGAYEQYF.

There are a few counts of this clone. This chain joins TRBV5-8 and TRBJ1-2; 7 bases agree with TRBD1. The ends lost 4 bases at V and 4 bases at J; junction bases unmatched: 10. The CDR3 spans 15 residues. Germline values: CDR1 SGHTS, CDR2 YDEGEE. The CDR3 DNA reads TGTGCCAGCAGCCAAATGAGGACAGGATCCTATGGCTACACCTTC. This gives the protein CASSQMRTGSYGYTF.

The gene calls are TRBV25-1 and TRBJ2-7; no clear D gene. Germline-derived CDR1 and CDR2 are MGHDK and SYGVNS. CDR3 length: 14 amino acids. Trimming stripped 1 base from V and 6 bases from J, with 13 bases between. The CDR3 nucleotides read TGTGCCAGCAGTGAATTTAAAGGTGGTGGCGAGCAGTACTTC. Translated, it gives CASSEFKGGGEQYF.

The table lists this clone with a few counts. The V call is TRBV7-2, the J call TRBJ2-3; 8 bases agree with TRBD2. V lost 2 bases, J lost 1 base, and 2 bases stayed unmatched. CDR3 size: 15 residues. CDR1 is SGHTA, CDR2 FQGNSA, per germline. The chain's CDR3 is CASSLMTSGTDTQYF. In DNA form, the CDR3 reads TGTGCCAGCAGCTTAATGACTAGCGGCACAGATACGCAGTATTTT.

The table lists this clone with a few counts. The chain has TRBV28 and TRBJ2-1, with D perhaps being TRBD1 or TRBD2 (6 bases each). V lost 2 bases, J lost 7 bases, and 15 bases lay in between. Germline values: CDR1 MDHEN, CDR2 SYDVKM. The CDR3 consists of 15 residues. The CDR3 spells CASSLIQGGLNEQFF. The DNA of the CDR3 is TGTGCCAGCAGTTTAATACAGGGAGGTTTAAATGAGCAGTTCTTC.

The V gene is TRBV28, the J gene TRBJ1-5; no clear D gene. Germline V gives CDR1 MDHEN, CDR2 SYDVKM. The CDR3 covers 12 residues. V was trimmed by 1 base and J by 7 bases, leaving 5 bases between them. CDR3 bases: TGTGCCAGCAGTTTATCGCGGCAGCCCCAGCATTTT. Protein: CASSLSRQPQHF.

This clone came up a few times. The chain has TRBV5-6 and TRBJ2-5, with a possible D match to TRBD2 (6 bases). The CDR3 covers 14 residues. Between the trimmed V and J ends, which lost 3 bases and 5 bases, there was a span of 14 bases. The germline CDR1 and CDR2 sequences are SGHDT and YYEEEE. The CDR3 protein is CASSWRAGRETQYF. The DNA for the CDR3 is TGTGCCAGCAGCTGGCGCGCGGGGCGGGAGACCCAGTACTTC.

This clone was detected a few times. This chain uses TRBV9 with TRBJ1-6; 8 bases map to TRBD1. The V gene's germline CDR1 is SGDLS and CDR2 YYNGEE. The CDR3 sequence is 15 residues long. J was trimmed by 5 bases and V by 1 base; bases with no gene match: 2. The CDR3 DNA is TGTGCCAGCAGCGTATCGACAGGGGATAATTCACCCCTCCACTTT. Its translation: CASSVSTGDNSPLHF.

The rearrangement uses TRBV4-3 and TRBJ1-3; D is unclear. The CDR3 consists of 17 residues. The V end was cut by 0 bases, the J end by 0 bases, with 12 bases between. Germline V gene data show CDR1 as LGHNA and CDR2 as YSLEER. CDR3 loop: CASSQDETPYSGNTIYF. The CDR3 DNA sequence: TGCGCCAGCAGCCAAGATGAGACGCCTTACTCTGGAAACACCATATATTTT.